The sequence of this T cell receptor (beta chain) was determined in a study of control samples from healthy donors and cancer patients. Trimming removed 4 bases from V and 1 base from J; junction bases left unmatched: 5. Germline V lookup: CDR1 LNHDA, CDR2 SQIVND (reference sequence). CDR3 size: 15 residues. Here immunoSEQ multiplex PCR was the method, and the copy in TCRdb shows in-frame clones only, minus some. The profile covers fewer than 50,000 clones, with around nine tenths appearing a single time and about 0.8% taken by the ten largest. The sequenced sample consisted of PBMCs. The chain combines TRBV19 with TRBJ1-1, with 8 bases that match TRBD1. This receptor was identified in a man aged 25-45 years with colorectal cancer. The CDR3 reads CASSTEQGENTEAFF. The CDR3 coding sequence is TGTGCCAGTAGTACAGAACAGGGGGAGAACACTGAAGCTTTCTTT.